The 26 T cell receptor beta chains given below trace back to one sample, sequenced in a study of T cells after yellow fever vaccination. TCRdb re-called the 5' RACE reads with MiXCR, one entry per CDR3 protein. This sample has 150,000 to 200,000 distinct CDR3 sequences, with 7% to 10% found just once. The sequencing used CD8+ T cells sorted from PBMCs, collected 45 days after the yellow fever booster vaccination. These receptors originate from a man aged 18-30 years who received the YFV17D yellow fever vaccine.

This chain joins TRBV7-6 and TRBJ2-7; 8 bases match TRBD1. CDR1 is SGHVS and CDR2 is FNYEAQ in the germline V gene. V lost 5 bases and J lost 3; bases outside the gene matches: 12. The CDR3 has 16 amino acids. CDR3 in DNA: TGTGCCAGCAGCCACACAGGGGGAAAGACGAACTACGAGCAGTACTTC. This sequence encodes CASSHTGGKTNYEQYF.

The V call is TRBV12-3 or TRBV12-4, the J call TRBJ2-2; D is tentatively TRBD1 or TRBD2 (6 bases each). Trimming cost V 3 bases and J 9 bases, with 14 bases left between them. This CDR3 has 14 amino acids. CDR3 coding DNA: TGTGCCAGCAGTTTTGGGGGGCCCAGCTGGGAGCTGTTTTTT. Encoded protein: CASSFGGPSWELFF.

This clonotype has a handful of counts. At one boundary the junction diverges from the germline segment, which might be a read error. The rearrangement joins TRBV7-7 to TRBJ2-3; D is possibly TRBD2 (5 bases). The CDR3 sequence is 15 residues long. The germline V gene encodes CDR1 SSHAT and CDR2 FNYEAQ (reference sequence). CDR3 nucleotides: TGTGCTAGCAGCTTTGGGTTATCGGGGTCCTACACGCAGTATTTT. This sequence encodes CASSFGLSGSYTQYF.

The J gene is TRBJ2-1, the V gene TRBV5-6, with 9 bases identical to TRBD1. The germline V gene has CDR1 SGHDT and CDR2 YYEEEE. Trimming removed 4 bases from V and 3 bases from J; junction bases left unmatched: 8. The CDR3 is 16 amino acids. The DNA for the CDR3 is TGTGCCAGCAGCAGAACAGGGGGCGAAGTCTACAATGAGCAGTTCTTC. Amino acids: CASSRTGGEVYNEQFF.

This clonotype was seen a few times. The V call is TRBV6-2 or TRBV6-3, the J call TRBJ2-7; the D call may be TRBD1 or TRBD2 (5 bases each). In germline, CDR1 is MNHEY, CDR2 SVGEGT. V lost 3 bases, J lost 0 bases, and 15 bases lay in between. This CDR3 comprises 16 residues. Here the CDR3 reads CASSYMGRRSSYEQYV. The CDR3 DNA follows: TGTGCCAGCAGTTATATGGGACGGAGAAGCTCCTACGAGCAGTACGTC.

This chain joins TRBV7-9 and TRBJ2-3, with 11 nucleotides matching TRBD2. Looked up from germline, CDR1 is SEHNR and CDR2 is FQNEAQ (reference sequence). This CDR3 has 18 amino acids. With 2 bases clipped from V and 4 bases from J, the junction kept 11 bases outside the gene matches. The CDR3 nucleotides are TGTGCCAGCAGCTTAAGGGGTAGCGGGGGGGCCAGCGCAGATACGCAGTATTTT. The encoded protein is CASSLRGSGGASADTQYF.

The chain combines TRBV6-2 or TRBV6-3 with TRBJ2-4, with 8 bases matching TRBD1. The CDR3 runs to 18 residues. CDR1 MNHEY and CDR2 SVGEGT come from the germline V gene. Trimming cost V 4 bases and J 0 bases; bases outside gene matches: 11. The CDR3 nucleotides are TGTGCCAGCAGTTTGCGACGGGGACAGGTCCTAGCCAAAAACATTCAGTACTTC. This sequence encodes CASSLRRGQVLAKNIQYF.

This clonotype was seen more than once but under ten times. CDR3 sequence reads: CASSGAQFNTEAFF. The CDR3 DNA follows: TGTGCCAGCAGTGGAGCGCAGTTCAACACTGAAGCTTTCTTT. V gene TRBV6-5 combines with J gene TRBJ1-1; D call uncertain. The CDR3 extends over 14 amino acids. V lost 5 bases and J 2 bases, leaving 12 bases between the germline ends. Germline V gene data show CDR1 as MNHEY and CDR2 as SVGAGI.

This clonotype has just a few counts. The J gene is TRBJ2-1, the V gene TRBV7-9; D unresolved. This CDR3 comprises 14 residues. V lost 2 bases and J 6 bases, leaving 11 bases between the germline ends. Germline loops: CDR1 SEHNR, CDR2 FQNEAQ (reference sequence). CDR3 in DNA: TGTGCCAGCAGCTTAAGACTGGGCGGCAATGAGCAGTTCTTC. Its protein product is CASSLRLGGNEQFF.

The V gene is TRBV7-9, the J gene TRBJ2-1; D may be TRBD1 or TRBD2 (6 bases each). Per germline, CDR1 SEHNR and CDR2 FQNEAQ (reference sequence). This CDR3 is built from 15 residues. Trimming removed 5 bases from V and 7 bases from J, with 18 bases in between. CDR3 loop: CASSPGAGGGNEQFF. The CDR3 DNA follows: TGTGCCAGCAGCCCCGGGGCAGGAGGGGGAAATGAGCAGTTCTTC.

V usage is TRBV7-3 and J usage is TRBJ2-2; 9 nucleotides match TRBD1. Germline loops: CDR1 SGHTA, CDR2 FQGTGA. Unmatched junction bases numbered 6, after V lost 3 bases and J lost 4 bases. This CDR3 has 16 amino acids. The CDR3 region has the DNA TGTGCCAGCAGCTTCACAGGGGGCGGCAGCACCGGGGAGCTGTTTTTT. This encodes CASSFTGGGSTGELFF.

Only a few counts were recorded for this clonotype. The chain is built from TRBV5-5 and TRBJ2-2; TRBD2 aligns across 10 bases. This CDR3 is 17 amino acids long. Germline CDR1 and CDR2: SGHKS and YYEKEE (reference sequence). The ends lost 3 bases at V and 1 base at J; junction bases unmatched: 6. The CDR3 DNA follows: TGTGCCAGCAGCTACCCTACTAGCGGGGTGAACACCGGGGAGCTGTTTTTT. Translation gives CASSYPTSGVNTGELFF. Variable domain in full (rest from reference TRBV5-5 and TRBJ2-2): DAGVTQSPTHLIKTRGQQVTLRCSPISGHKSVSWYQQVLGQGPQFIFQYYEKEERGRGNFPDRFSARQFPNYSSELNVNALLLGDSALYLCASSYPTSGVNTGELFFGEGSRLTVL.

This clonotype was counted a few times. This rearrangement joins TRBV7-6 to TRBJ1-4; D remains unclear. Between the trimmed V and J ends, which lost 3 bases and 10 bases, there was a span of 12 bases. In germline, CDR1 is SGHVS, CDR2 FNYEAQ. The CDR3 runs 13 residues. The CDR3 DNA is TGTGCCAGCAGCTTCGTCGTGTGGGGAAAACTGTTTTTT. Encoded protein: CASSFVVWGKLFF.

This clonotype was seen repeatedly, ten times or more. This chain uses TRBV12-3 or TRBV12-4 with TRBJ2-1; D may be TRBD2 (6 bases). This CDR3 comprises 14 residues. The V end lost 4 bases, the J end lost 0 bases, and 7 bases lay between the germline ends. This chain's CDR3 is CASSYGSSYNEQFF. The CDR3 DNA is TGTGCCAGCAGTTACGGGAGCTCCTACAATGAGCAGTTCTTC.

This clonotype was counted between two and nine times. The V call is TRBV4-3, the J call TRBJ2-2, with D perhaps being TRBD1 or TRBD2 (5 bases each). Germline V gene lookup returns CDR1 LGHNA and CDR2 YSLEER. V lost 1 base, J lost 4 bases, and 16 bases lay in between. The CDR3 is made up of 17 amino acids. CDR3 protein: CASSQAPLPGPTGELFF. The CDR3 coding sequence is TGCGCCAGCAGCCAAGCCCCTCTACCGGGACCCACCGGGGAGCTGTTTTTT.

The CDR3 here is CASSQEAGGEETQYF. Here the CDR3 DNA reads TGTGCCAGCAGCCAAGAGGCAGGGGGGGAAGAGACCCAGTACTTC. The rearrangement joins TRBV3-1 to TRBJ2-5; D is perhaps TRBD1 or TRBD2 (7 bases each). Per the germline V gene, CDR1 is LGHDT and CDR2 is YNNKEL (reference sequence). V was shortened by 0 bases and J by 3 bases, with 11 bases between the two germline ends. The CDR3 totals 15 residues.

This clonotype was counted many times. V usage is TRBV4-1 and J usage is TRBJ1-4, with 9 positions matching TRBD1. Germline CDR1 is MGHRA and CDR2 is YSYEKL. The CDR3 spans 16 residues. The trim removed 1 base at V and 4 bases at J, leaving 4 bases unmatched. The CDR3 sequence: CASSQATGGDNEKLFF. CDR3 DNA: TGCGCCAGCAGCCAAGCTACAGGGGGCGATAATGAAAAACTGTTTTTT.

The J gene is TRBJ2-3, the V gene TRBV29-1; D remains ambiguous. From germline, CDR1 is SQVTM and CDR2 ANQGSEA. The CDR3 sequence is 16 residues long. The V end was cut by 7 bases, the J end by 2 bases, with 22 bases between. This chain's CDR3 is CSAAFFPNKNTDTQYF. CDR3 nucleotides: TGCAGCGCCGCCTTTTTCCCGAATAAAAACACAGATACGCAGTATTTT.

The chain has TRBV30 and TRBJ2-5; possible D gene TRBD2, 6 bases. The V and J ends lost 0 bases and 12 bases respectively, with 14 bases between them. There are 12 residues in the CDR3. In germline, CDR1 is GTSNPN, CDR2 SVGIG (reference sequence). In DNA form, the CDR3 reads TGTGCCTGGAGTGTAGGGTCGGAGGGCGAGTACTTC. This encodes CAWSVGSEGEYF.

The sample holds a few counts of this clonotype. This rearrangement joins TRBV6-5 to TRBJ1-2; 7 bases line up with TRBD1. The CDR3 covers 14 residues. CDR1 and CDR2 from the germline V gene are MNHEY and SVGAGI. The ends lost 5 bases at V and 6 bases at J; junction bases unmatched: 9. The CDR3 reads CASSQRQGIDGYTF. In DNA form, the CDR3 reads TGTGCCAGCAGTCAGAGACAGGGTATCGATGGCTACACCTTC.

Only a few counts were recorded for this clonotype. The CDR3 region has the DNA TGTGCCATCAGGAGGACAGGATTCAATCAGCCCCAGCATTTT. This codes for CAIRRTGFNQPQHF. The chain has TRBV10-3 and TRBJ1-5, with 7 bases that match TRBD1. Per germline, CDR1 ENHRY and CDR2 SYGVKD. This CDR3 spans 14 amino acids. V lost 6 bases to trimming and J lost 3 bases; unmatched junction nucleotides: 5.

This clonotype was detected many times. V and J are TRBV29-1 and TRBJ2-2, with 7 bases identical to TRBD1. Germline V CDR1 and CDR2: SQVTM, ANQGSEA. V was pared by 4 bases and J by 2 bases, with 7 bases of the junction left unmatched. The CDR3 extends over 15 amino acids. The CDR3 nucleotides are TGCAGCGTTGGGACGGACAGGTTAAACACCGGGGAGCTGTTTTTT. This codes for CSVGTDRLNTGELFF.

The sample holds a few counts of this clonotype. The chain employs TRBV9 and TRBJ2-2, with TRBD2 identical over 8 bases. V was pared by 2 bases and J by 5 bases, with 14 bases of the junction left unmatched. The germline V gene encodes CDR1 SGDLS and CDR2 YYNGEE. The CDR3 spans 18 residues. DNA of the CDR3: TGTGCCAGCAGCGTCACGGGTAGCGGGGCCCGACGAACCGGGGAGCTGTTTTTT. Amino acid sequence: CASSVTGSGARRTGELFF.

At least ten counts were recorded for this clonotype. The chain joins TRBV27 to TRBJ2-4; 8 positions match TRBD2. Trimming removed 4 bases from V and 3 bases from J; junction bases left unmatched: 2. The V gene's germline CDR1 is MNHEY and CDR2 SMNVEV (reference sequence). The CDR3 consists of 14 residues. CDR3 DNA sequence: TGTGCCAGCAGTTACGGGGGGGGCAAAAACATTCAGTACTTC. This codes for CASSYGGGKNIQYF.

This sequence joins TRBV6-5 and TRBJ1-1, with TRBD1 matching 7 bases. This CDR3 comprises 14 residues. The germline CDR1 and CDR2 sequences are MNHEY and SVGAGI. The trim removed 5 bases at V and 1 base at J, leaving 4 bases unmatched. CDR3 coding DNA: TGTGCCAGCAGTCAGGGACAGCCGAACACTGAAGCTTTCTTT. It is translated as CASSQGQPNTEAFF.

The chain carries TRBV9 and TRBJ2-1; TRBD2 is a possible D gene (7 bases). This CDR3 comprises 16 residues. The V end was cut by 0 bases, the J end by 3 bases, with 13 bases between. CDR1 SGDLS and CDR2 YYNGEE come from the germline V gene. CDR3 sequence: CASSVGGGGLYNEQFF. Here the CDR3 DNA reads TGTGCCAGCAGCGTAGGAGGCGGGGGCCTCTACAATGAGCAGTTCTTC. Using reference TRBV9 and TRBJ2-1 for the parts outside the CDR3, the full variable domain is DSGVTQTPKHLITATGQRVTLRCSPRSGDLSVYWYQQSLDQGLQFLIQYYNGEERAKGNILERFSAQQFPDLHSELNLSSLELGDSALYFCASSVGGGGLYNEQFFGPGTRLTVL.